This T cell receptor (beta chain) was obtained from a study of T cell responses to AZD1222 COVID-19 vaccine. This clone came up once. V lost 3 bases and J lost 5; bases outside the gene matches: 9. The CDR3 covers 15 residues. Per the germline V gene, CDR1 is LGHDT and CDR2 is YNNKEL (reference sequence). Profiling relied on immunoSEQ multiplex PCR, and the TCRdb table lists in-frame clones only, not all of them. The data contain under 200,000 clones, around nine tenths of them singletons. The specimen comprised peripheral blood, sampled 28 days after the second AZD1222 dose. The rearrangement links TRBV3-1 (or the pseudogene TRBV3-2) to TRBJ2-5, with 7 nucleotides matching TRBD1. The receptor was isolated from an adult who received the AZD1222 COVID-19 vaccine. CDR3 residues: CASSHRQGVRETQYF. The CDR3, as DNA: TGTGCCAGCAGCCATAGGCAGGGGGTACGGGAGACCCAGTACTTC.